This T cell receptor (beta chain) was captured by sequencing in a study of T-cell reconstitution after alpha-beta-depleted transplantation in children. Study findings and constraints: The main origin of T-cell counts and diversity one year after transplant was newly produced T cells. At day 60, the high TCRbeta diversity found in some patients originated from recipient T cells and thymic progenitors that had survived. It was reported that alpha-beta T cells came from several hundred expanded graft clones (about two months after transplant).

The ends were cut back, 3 bases at V and 0 bases at J, with 12 bases in the middle. Germline CDR1 and CDR2: SGHVS and FNYEAQ. The CDR3 has 16 amino acids. This clonotype came up many times. Its antigen is undetermined. Unique molecular identifiers were incorporated into the prepared TCRbeta library. TCRdb processed the PCR reads anew with MiXCR; each CDR3 protein has one entry. The sample lists around 110,000 distinct CDR3 sequences; over 9% were seen once. The clonotype originates from a boy aged 2 to 9 with acute lymphoblastic leukemia, due to receive a stem cell transplant. The specimen was PBMCs, collected before TCRalphabeta/CD19-depleted stem cell transplant. The rearrangement links TRBV7-6 to TRBJ2-1; D is possibly TRBD2 (6 bases). The CDR3 is CASSFSGGTSYNEQFF. CDR3 coding DNA: TGTGCCAGCAGCTTTTCGGGCGGGACCTCCTACAATGAGCAGTTCTTC.